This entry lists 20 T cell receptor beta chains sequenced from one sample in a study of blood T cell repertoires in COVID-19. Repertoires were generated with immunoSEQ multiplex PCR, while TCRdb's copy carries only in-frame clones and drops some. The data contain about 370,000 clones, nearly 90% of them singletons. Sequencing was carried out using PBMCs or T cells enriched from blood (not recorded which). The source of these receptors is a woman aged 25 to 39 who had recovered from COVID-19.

CDR3 in amino acids: CATSRVTVDQPQHF. The CDR3, as DNA: TGTGCCACCAGCAGAGTTACGGTGGATCAGCCCCAGCATTTT. The chain combines TRBV15 with TRBJ1-5; D ambiguous. CDR3 length equals 14 residues. Trimming left V 1 base short and J 5 bases short, with 9 bases between. Germline values: CDR1 LNHNV, CDR2 YYDKDF (reference sequence).

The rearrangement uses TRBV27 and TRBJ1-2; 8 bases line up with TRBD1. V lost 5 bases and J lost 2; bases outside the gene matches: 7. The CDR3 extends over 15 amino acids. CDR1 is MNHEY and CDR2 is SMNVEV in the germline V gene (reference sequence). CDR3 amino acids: CASSGRDRTNYGYTF. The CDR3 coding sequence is TGTGCCAGCAGTGGGAGGGACAGGACGAACTATGGCTACACCTTC.

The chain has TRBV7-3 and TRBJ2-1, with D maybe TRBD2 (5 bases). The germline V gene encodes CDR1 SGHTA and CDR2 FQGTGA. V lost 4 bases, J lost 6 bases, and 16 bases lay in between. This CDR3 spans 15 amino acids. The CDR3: CASSSQLGSRNEQFF. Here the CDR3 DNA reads TGTGCCAGCAGCTCCCAACTAGGTTCTCGCAATGAGCAGTTCTTC.

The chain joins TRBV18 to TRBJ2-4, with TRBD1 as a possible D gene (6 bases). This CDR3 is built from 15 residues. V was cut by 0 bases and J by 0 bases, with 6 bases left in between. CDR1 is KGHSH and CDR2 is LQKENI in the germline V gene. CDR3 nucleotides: TGTGCCAGCTCACCACCGACAGGAGCCAAAAACATTCAGTACTTC. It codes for CASSPPTGAKNIQYF.

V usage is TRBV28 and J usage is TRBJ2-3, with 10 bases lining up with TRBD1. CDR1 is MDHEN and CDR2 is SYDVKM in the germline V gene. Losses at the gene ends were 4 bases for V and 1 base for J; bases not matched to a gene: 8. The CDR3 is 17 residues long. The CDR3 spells CASSSLEGTGGTDTQYF. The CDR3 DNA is TGTGCCAGCAGTTCGTTGGAGGGGACAGGGGGCACAGATACGCAGTATTTT. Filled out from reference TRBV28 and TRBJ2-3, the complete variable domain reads DVKVTQSSRYLVKRTGEKVFLECVQDMDHENMFWYRQDPGLGLRLIYFSYDVKMKEKGDIPEGYSVSREKKERFSLILESASTNQTSMYLCASSSLEGTGGTDTQYFGPGTRLTVL.

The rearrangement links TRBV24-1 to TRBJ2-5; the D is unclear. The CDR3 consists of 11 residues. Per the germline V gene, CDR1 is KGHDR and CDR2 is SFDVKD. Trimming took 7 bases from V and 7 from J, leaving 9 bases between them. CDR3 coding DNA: TGTGCCACCAGGGCAGGTGGGACCCAGTACTTC. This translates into CATRAGGTQYF.

The CDR3 nucleotides are TGCGCCAGCAGCTTGGCGAGCGGTGAAGCTTTCTTT. This sequence encodes CASSLASGEAFF. V and J are TRBV5-1 and TRBJ1-1; D uncertain. The CDR3 contains 12 residues. V dropped 0 bases and J dropped 7 bases, with 7 bases sitting between them. CDR1 is SGHRS and CDR2 is YFSETQ in the germline V gene.

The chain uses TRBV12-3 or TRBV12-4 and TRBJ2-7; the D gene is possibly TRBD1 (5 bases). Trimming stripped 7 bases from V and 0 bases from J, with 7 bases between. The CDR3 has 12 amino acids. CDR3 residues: CASKGASYEQYF. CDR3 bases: TGTGCCAGCAAAGGGGCCTCCTACGAGCAGTACTTC.

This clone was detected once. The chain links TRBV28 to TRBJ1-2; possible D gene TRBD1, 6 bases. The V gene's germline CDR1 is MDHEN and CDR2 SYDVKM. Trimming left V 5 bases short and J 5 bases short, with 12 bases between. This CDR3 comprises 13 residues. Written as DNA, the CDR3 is TGTGCCAGCAGTACAGGGTTTCGATATGGCTACACCTTC. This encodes CASSTGFRYGYTF.

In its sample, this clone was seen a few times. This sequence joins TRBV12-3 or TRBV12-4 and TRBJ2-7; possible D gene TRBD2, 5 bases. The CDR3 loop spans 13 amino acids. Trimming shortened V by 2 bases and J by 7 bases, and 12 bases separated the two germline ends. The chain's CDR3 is CASSLPGPGEQYF. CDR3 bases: TGTGCCAGCAGTTTACCAGGCCCGGGGGAGCAGTACTTC.

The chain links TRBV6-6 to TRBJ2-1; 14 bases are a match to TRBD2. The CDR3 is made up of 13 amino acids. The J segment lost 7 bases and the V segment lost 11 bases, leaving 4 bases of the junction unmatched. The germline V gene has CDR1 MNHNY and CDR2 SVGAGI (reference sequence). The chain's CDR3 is CAGGLAGDNEQFF. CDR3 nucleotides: TGTGCCGGGGGACTAGCGGGAGATAATGAGCAGTTCTTC.

The CDR3 loop is CSVVTWRGYEQYF. DNA of the CDR3: TGCAGCGTTGTTACTTGGCGGGGGTACGAGCAGTACTTC. The chain recombines TRBV29-1 with TRBJ2-7; 7 nucleotides align to TRBD2. This CDR3 region has 13 residues. CDR1 SQVTM and CDR2 ANQGSEA come from the germline V gene. The J segment lost 4 bases and the V segment lost 4 bases, leaving 7 bases of the junction unmatched.

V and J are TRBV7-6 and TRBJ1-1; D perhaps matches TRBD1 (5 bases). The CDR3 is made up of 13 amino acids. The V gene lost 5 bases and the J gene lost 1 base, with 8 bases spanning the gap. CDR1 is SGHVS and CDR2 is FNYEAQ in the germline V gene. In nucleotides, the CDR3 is TGTGCCAGCAGCAAACAGGAGAACACTGAAGCTTTCTTT. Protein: CASSKQENTEAFF. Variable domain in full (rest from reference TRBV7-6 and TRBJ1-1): GAGVSQSPRYKVTKRGQDVALRCDPISGHVSLYWYRQALGQGPEFLTYFNYEAQQDKSGLPNDRFSAERPEGSISTLTIQRTEQRDSAMYRCASSKQENTEAFFGQGTRLTVV.

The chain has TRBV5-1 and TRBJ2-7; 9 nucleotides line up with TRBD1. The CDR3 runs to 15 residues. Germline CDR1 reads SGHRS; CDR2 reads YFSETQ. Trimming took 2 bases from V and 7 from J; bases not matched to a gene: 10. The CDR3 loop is CASSLTGQGTGEQYF. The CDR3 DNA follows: TGCGCCAGCAGCTTAACGGGACAGGGTACGGGAGAGCAGTACTTC.

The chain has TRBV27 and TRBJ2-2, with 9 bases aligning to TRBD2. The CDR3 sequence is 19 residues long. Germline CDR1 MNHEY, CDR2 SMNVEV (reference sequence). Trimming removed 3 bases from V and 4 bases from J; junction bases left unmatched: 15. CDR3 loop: CASSFLLAGYGETTGELFF. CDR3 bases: TGTGCCAGCAGTTTTTTGCTAGCGGGATACGGGGAGACCACCGGGGAGCTGTTTTTT.

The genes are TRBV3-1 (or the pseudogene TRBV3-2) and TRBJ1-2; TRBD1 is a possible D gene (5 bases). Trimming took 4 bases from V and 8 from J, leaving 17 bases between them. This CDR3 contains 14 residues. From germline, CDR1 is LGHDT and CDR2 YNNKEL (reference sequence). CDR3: CASSLGRQGQGYTF. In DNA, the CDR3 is TGTGCCAGCAGCCTCGGTCGGCAGGGCCAAGGCTACACCTTC.

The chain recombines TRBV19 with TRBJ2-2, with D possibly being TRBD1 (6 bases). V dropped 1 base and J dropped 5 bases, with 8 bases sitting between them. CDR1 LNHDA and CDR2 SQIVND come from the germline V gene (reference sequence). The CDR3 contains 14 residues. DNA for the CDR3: TGTGCCAGTAGTATAGGACAGGTGACCGGGGAGCTGTTTTTT. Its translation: CASSIGQVTGELFF.

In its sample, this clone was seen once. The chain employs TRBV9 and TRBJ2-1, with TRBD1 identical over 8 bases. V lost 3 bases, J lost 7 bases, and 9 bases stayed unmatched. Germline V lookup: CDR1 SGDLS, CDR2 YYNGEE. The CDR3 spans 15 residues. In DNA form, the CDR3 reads TGTGCCAGCAGCGCCCGGGACAGGTATATGAATGAGCAGTTCTTC. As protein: CASSARDRYMNEQFF. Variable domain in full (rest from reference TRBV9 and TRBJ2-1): DSGVTQTPKHLITATGQRVTLRCSPRSGDLSVYWYQQSLDQGLQFLIQYYNGEERAKGNILERFSAQQFPDLHSELNLSSLELGDSALYFCASSARDRYMNEQFFGPGTRLTVL.

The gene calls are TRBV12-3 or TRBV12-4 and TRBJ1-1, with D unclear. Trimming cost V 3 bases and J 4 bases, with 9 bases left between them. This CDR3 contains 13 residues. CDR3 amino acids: CASSLSLATEAFF. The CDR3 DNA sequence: TGTGCCAGCAGTTTGTCTTTGGCCACTGAAGCTTTCTTT.

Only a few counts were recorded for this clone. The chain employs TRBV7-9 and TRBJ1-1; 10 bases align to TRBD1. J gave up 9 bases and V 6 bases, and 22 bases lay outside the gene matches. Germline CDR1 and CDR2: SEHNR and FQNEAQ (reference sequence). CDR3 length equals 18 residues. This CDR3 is CASRGTRQGAFGDRKAFF. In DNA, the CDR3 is TGTGCCAGCAGGGGAACTAGACAGGGGGCCTTTGGTGATCGTAAAGCTTTCTTT.